A single sample is the source of the 24 T cell receptor beta chains below, sequenced in a study of blood T cell repertoires in COVID-19 (TCRdb year 2020). The method was the immunoSEQ multiplex PCR assay. TCRdb holds this immuneACCESS table with in-frame rearrangements only. Some clones are missing; in checked studies, unresolved V genes explain under half, and the rest has no known cause. The sample profile shows roughly 250,000 clones; 90% of them were found once. The ten largest clones capture 3% to 4.5% of the sample. The specimen was peripheral blood. Every receptor here comes from a woman in her 40s with acute or convalescent COVID-19.

This clone was observed a few times. The V and J genes are TRBV5-1 and TRBJ1-6; D remains ambiguous. This CDR3 has 15 amino acids. Germline lookup yields CDR1 SGHRS and CDR2 YFSETQ. Trimming cost V 4 bases and J 6 bases, with 14 bases left between them. CDR3 in amino acids: CASSAKTSTNSPLHF. The CDR3 bases are TGCGCCAGCAGCGCGAAGACAAGCACTAATTCACCCCTCCACTTT.

The chain carries TRBV9 and TRBJ1-1, with D unresolved. The V end lost 0 bases, the J end lost 4 bases, and 10 bases lay between the germline ends. Per germline, CDR1 SGDLS and CDR2 YYNGEE. This CDR3 region has 14 residues. CDR3 loop: CASSVGGVSTEAFF. CDR3 DNA: TGTGCCAGCAGCGTAGGCGGGGTGAGCACTGAAGCTTTCTTT.

The chain combines TRBV5-1 with TRBJ1-3; D may be TRBD1 (5 bases). Trimming removed 1 base at V and 0 bases at J, with 11 bases between. In germline, CDR1 is SGHRS, CDR2 YFSETQ. This CDR3 comprises 16 residues. The CDR3 region is CASSLTQTASGNTIYF. The CDR3, as DNA: TGCGCCAGCAGCTTGACCCAGACAGCCTCTGGAAACACCATATATTTT.

The V call is TRBV2, the J call TRBJ2-1; D perhaps matches TRBD1 (6 bases). Trimming pared 4 bases from V and 4 bases from J, leaving 11 bases between. The V gene's germline CDR1 is SNHLY and CDR2 FYNNEI. The CDR3 is 14 residues long. The CDR3 nucleotides are TGTGCCAGCAGTGTCCTGACAGGATACAATGAGCAGTTCTTC. This gives the protein CASSVLTGYNEQFF.

This clone occurred a few times. The J gene is TRBJ2-2, the V gene TRBV3-1 (or the pseudogene TRBV3-2); TRBD2 matches at 8 bases. The trim removed 6 bases at V and 3 bases at J, leaving 9 bases unmatched. This CDR3 is built from 16 residues. In germline, CDR1 is LGHDT, CDR2 YNNKEL (reference sequence). CDR3 sequence reads: CASSSGTSGYTGELFF. In DNA form, the CDR3 reads TGTGCCAGCAGTAGCGGGACCTCAGGGTACACCGGGGAGCTGTTTTTT.

This chain connects TRBV6-6 to TRBJ1-1; 7 bases map to TRBD1. CDR1 MNHNY and CDR2 SVGAGI come from the germline V gene (reference sequence). This CDR3 is built from 15 residues. The V segment lost 6 bases and the J segment 0 bases; nucleotides outside the gene matches: 7. As DNA, the CDR3 is TGTGCCAGCAGGCCAGGGGGACTCTTGAACACTGAAGCTTTCTTT. This encodes CASRPGGLLNTEAFF.

This clone came up a few times. The chain employs TRBV10-2 and TRBJ1-3; D uncertain. This CDR3 has 15 residues. Trimming took off 2 bases at V and 0 bases at J, with 8 bases between the two ends. Per the germline V gene, CDR1 is WSHSY and CDR2 is SAAADI. The CDR3 here is CASSEPLISGNTIYF. DNA for the CDR3: TGCGCCAGCAGTGAGCCCCTTATCTCTGGAAACACCATATATTTT.

CDR3 nucleotide sequence: TGTGCCACAGGCCCATCGAGCAATGAAAAACTGTTTTTT. Amino acid sequence: CATGPSSNEKLFF. The chain uses TRBV6-6 and TRBJ1-4; no clear D. V lost 10 bases and J 5 bases, leaving 14 bases between the germline ends. CDR3 length: 13 amino acids. Germline-derived CDR1 and CDR2 are MNHNY and SVGAGI (reference sequence).

The count of this clone is one. The CDR3 nucleotides are TGTGCCAGCAGCCGGCTTCTGGGGGCTGAGGGCTATGGCTACACCTTC. It encodes CASSRLLGAEGYGYTF. The genes are TRBV3-1 (or the pseudogene TRBV3-2) and TRBJ1-2; maybe TRBD1 (6 bases). In germline, CDR1 is LGHDT, CDR2 YNNKEL (reference sequence). The CDR3 contains 16 residues. V was cut by 4 bases and J by 4 bases, with 19 bases left in between.

The rearrangement joins TRBV19 to TRBJ1-5; 7 bases match TRBD1. CDR1 is LNHDA and CDR2 is SQIVND in the germline V gene (reference sequence). CDR3 size: 15 residues. V dropped 7 bases and J dropped 4; count of bases not matched to a gene: 10. DNA of the CDR3: TGTGCCAGTAAAATGACAGGGACCTCTAATCAGCCCCAGCATTTT. The encoded protein is CASKMTGTSNQPQHF.

This clone was counted a single time. V usage is TRBV29-1 and J usage is TRBJ1-5, with 11 bases fitting TRBD1. The ends lost 5 bases at V and 6 bases at J; junction bases unmatched: 6. The CDR3 has 14 residues. Germline CDR1 reads SQVTM; CDR2 reads ANQGSEA. CDR3: CSVITGTGGQPQHF. The CDR3 nucleotides read TGCAGCGTTATAACCGGGACAGGGGGTCAGCCCCAGCATTTT.

For the CDR3, the DNA is TGTGCCAGCAGTCAGCTAAAAGGGGTTAACTATGGCTACACCTTC. This codes for CASSQLKGVNYGYTF. The gene calls are TRBV6-6 and TRBJ1-2, with D perhaps TRBD1 (5 bases). Germline CDR1 and CDR2: MNHNY and SVGAGI (reference sequence). This CDR3 contains 15 residues. V was pared by 5 bases and J by 1 base, with 14 bases between.

This chain connects TRBV27 to TRBJ1-1; 7 bases agree with TRBD1. V gave up 2 bases and J gave up 0 bases; unmatched junction bases: 0. This CDR3 contains 14 residues. The germline CDR1 and CDR2 sequences are MNHEY and SMNVEV (reference sequence). CDR3 loop: CASSLGQVNTEAFF. CDR3 DNA sequence: TGTGCCAGCAGTTTAGGACAGGTGAACACTGAAGCTTTCTTT.

V gene TRBV30 combines with J gene TRBJ2-3; D is perhaps TRBD1 (6 bases). This CDR3 is built from 13 residues. Trimming left V 3 bases short and J 6 bases short, with 13 bases between. CDR1 GTSNPN and CDR2 SVGIG come from the germline V gene (reference sequence). This CDR3 reads CAWSQTGFDTQYF. CDR3 DNA: TGTGCCTGGAGCCAAACAGGGTTCGATACGCAGTATTTT.

This chain links TRBV5-1 with TRBJ2-7, with TRBD1 matching over 8 bases. V trimming: 4 bases; J trimming: 3 bases; junction bases outside the gene matches: 6. The germline gives CDR1 SGHRS, CDR2 YFSETQ. The CDR3 runs 14 residues. As DNA, the CDR3 is TGCGCCAGCAGCCCCGGGACAGGATACTACGAGCAGTACGTC. This gives the protein CASSPGTGYYEQYV.

This clone has more than one count but fewer than ten. V is TRBV19 and J is TRBJ1-3; D not resolved. This CDR3 is 14 amino acids long. CDR1 LNHDA and CDR2 SQIVND come from the germline V gene (reference sequence). Trimming removed 7 bases at V and 0 bases at J, with 10 bases between. The CDR3 DNA follows: TGTGCCAGTACCATGGCCCTCTCTGGAAACACCATATATTTT. It translates to CASTMALSGNTIYF.

The J gene is TRBJ2-1, the V gene TRBV25-1; D is possibly TRBD2 (5 bases). V was cut by 2 bases and J by 2 bases, with 10 bases left in between. The germline V gene has CDR1 MGHDK and CDR2 SYGVNS. The CDR3 is 15 residues long. CDR3 in amino acids: CASSEGYGAYNEQFF. The CDR3 DNA is TGTGCCAGCAGTGAAGGATACGGGGCCTACAATGAGCAGTTCTTC.

The chain links TRBV5-1 to TRBJ2-2; a possible D gene is TRBD1 (7 bases). This CDR3 spans 13 amino acids. The V end was cut by 2 bases, the J end by 6 bases, with 8 bases between. The V gene's germline CDR1 is SGHRS and CDR2 YFSETQ. The CDR3 DNA reads as TGCGCCAGCAGCTTCAGGGGGGCCGGGGAGCTGTTTTTT. Translating gives CASSFRGAGELFF.

In the case of this clone: The sample holds other DNA sequences that translate to the same CDR3. The chain uses TRBV20-1 and TRBJ2-1, with D maybe TRBD2 (6 bases). Germline CDR1 is DFQATT and CDR2 is SNEGSKA (reference sequence). The CDR3 loop spans 14 amino acids. Trimming took 3 bases from V and 4 from J, leaving 13 bases between them. DNA for the CDR3: TGCAGTGCTAGTTTGGGGGGTTCGTACAATGAGCAGTTCTTC. Protein sequence: CSASLGGSYNEQFF.

The chain couples TRBV6-6 to TRBJ2-4, with a possible D match to TRBD1 (5 bases). Germline-derived CDR1 and CDR2 are MNHNY and SVGAGI (reference sequence). This CDR3 is built from 16 residues. Trimming took 1 base from V and 3 from J, leaving 13 bases between them. The CDR3 DNA reads TGTGCCAGCAGTTACTACTTACAGGAAGGCAAAAACATTCAGTACTTC. Its translation is CASSYYLQEGKNIQYF.

Here the CDR3 reads CASSFSPTGGYTF. The CDR3 nucleotides are TGCGCCAGCAGCTTTTCCCCGACAGGAGGCTACACCTTC. The rearrangement links TRBV5-1 to TRBJ1-2; the D gene is possibly TRBD1 (6 bases). V gave up 2 bases and J gave up 8 bases, with 13 bases separating them. Looked up from germline, CDR1 is SGHRS and CDR2 is YFSETQ. This CDR3 is 13 amino acids long.

This chain joins TRBV11-2 and TRBJ2-7; maybe TRBD1 (6 bases). Germline assignment: CDR1 SGHAT and CDR2 FQNNGV. The CDR3 has 19 residues. Trimming removed 0 bases from V and 0 bases from J, with 21 bases in between. The CDR3 sequence: CASSLDGETGTLYSYEQYV. The CDR3 DNA reads as TGTGCCAGCAGCTTAGATGGGGAGACAGGAACCCTATACTCCTACGAGCAGTACGTC.

This clone occurred a few times. The CDR3 is CASRATGGLRSPLHF. CDR3 DNA sequence: TGTGCCAGCAGAGCGACAGGGGGCTTGAGGTCACCCCTCCACTTT. This chain joins TRBV6-5 and TRBJ1-6, with TRBD1 matching 10 bases. The CDR3 consists of 15 residues. Germline-derived CDR1 and CDR2 are MNHEY and SVGAGI. V gave up 6 bases and J gave up 10 bases; unmatched junction bases: 9.

This clone showed up just once. V usage is TRBV19 and J usage is TRBJ1-4; TRBD1 agrees at 9 bases. CDR3 length: 14 residues. Germline CDR1 LNHDA, CDR2 SQIVND (reference sequence). V was pared by 6 bases and J by 7 bases, with 6 bases of the junction left unmatched. Here the CDR3 reads CASRETGGPEKLFF. The CDR3 bases are TGTGCCAGTAGGGAGACAGGGGGTCCTGAAAAACTGTTTTTT.